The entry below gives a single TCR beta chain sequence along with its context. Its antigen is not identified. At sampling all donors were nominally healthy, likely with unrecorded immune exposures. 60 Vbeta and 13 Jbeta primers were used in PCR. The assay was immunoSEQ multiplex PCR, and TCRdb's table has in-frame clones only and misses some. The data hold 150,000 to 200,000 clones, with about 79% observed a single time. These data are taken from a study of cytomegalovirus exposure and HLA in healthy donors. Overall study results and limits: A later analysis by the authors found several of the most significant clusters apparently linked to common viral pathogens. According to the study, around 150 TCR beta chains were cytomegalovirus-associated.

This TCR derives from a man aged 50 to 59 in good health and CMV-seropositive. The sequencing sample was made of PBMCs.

CDR3 sequence: CASSRAGGQETQYF. In DNA form, the CDR3 reads TGTGCCAGCAGCCGAGCGGGCGGCCAAGAGACCCAGTACTTC. The chain couples TRBV7-9 to TRBJ2-5; a weak D match, TRBD2 (6 bases). The V gene lost 5 bases and the J gene lost 1 base, with 11 bases spanning the gap. CDR1 SEHNR and CDR2 FQNEAQ come from the germline V gene (reference sequence). This CDR3 is 14 amino acids long.